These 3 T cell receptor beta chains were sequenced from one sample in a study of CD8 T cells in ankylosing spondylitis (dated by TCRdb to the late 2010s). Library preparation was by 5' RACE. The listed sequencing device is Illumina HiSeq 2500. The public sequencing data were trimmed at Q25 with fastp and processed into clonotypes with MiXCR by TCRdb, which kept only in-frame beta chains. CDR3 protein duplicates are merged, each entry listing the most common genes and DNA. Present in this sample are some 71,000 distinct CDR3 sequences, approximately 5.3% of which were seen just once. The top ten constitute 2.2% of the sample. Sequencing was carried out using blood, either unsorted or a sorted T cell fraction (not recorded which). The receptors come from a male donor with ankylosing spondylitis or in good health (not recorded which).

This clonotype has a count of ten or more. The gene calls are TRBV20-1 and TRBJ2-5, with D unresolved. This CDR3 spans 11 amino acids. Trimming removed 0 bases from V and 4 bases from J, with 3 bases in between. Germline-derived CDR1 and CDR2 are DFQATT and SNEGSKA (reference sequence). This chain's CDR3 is CSARDIETQYF. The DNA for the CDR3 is TGCAGTGCTAGAGATATAGAGACCCAGTACTTC.

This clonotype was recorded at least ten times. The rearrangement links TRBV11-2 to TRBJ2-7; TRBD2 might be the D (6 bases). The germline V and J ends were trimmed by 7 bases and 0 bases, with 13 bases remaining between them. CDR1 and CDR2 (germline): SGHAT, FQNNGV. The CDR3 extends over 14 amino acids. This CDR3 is CASTREVLSYEQYF. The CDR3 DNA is TGTGCCAGCACAAGGGAGGTGCTCTCCTACGAGCAGTACTTC.

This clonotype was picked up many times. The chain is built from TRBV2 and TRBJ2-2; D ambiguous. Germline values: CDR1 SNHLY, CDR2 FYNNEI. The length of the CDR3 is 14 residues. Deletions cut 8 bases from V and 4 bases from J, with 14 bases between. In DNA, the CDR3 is TGTGCCAGCGATGGCAAAGGGCCCACCGGGGAGCTGTTTTTT. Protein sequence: CASDGKGPTGELFF.